Listed below are T cell receptor beta chains from one sample, sequenced in a study of CD4 and CD8 cells across lung adenocarcinoma regions. TCRdb called the PCR reads again in MiXCR, with one record for every CDR3 protein. The sample contains more than 9,500 distinct CDR3 sequences, more than 45% of which appear only once. Sequencing was done on a sample of CD8+ T cells from the margin of a lung tumor. All receptors come from a female donor with lung adenocarcinoma. The CD4 and CD8 labels of this study may be unreliable. The CDR3 runs from the conserved cysteine through the conserved F or W. A D gene is named only where the DNA matches it firmly. Size is stated for part of the rows, as once, few or many counts, or as a class when the clone is expanded.

D	J	size	V	CDR3	DNA
NA	TRBJ2-3	NA	TRBV10-3	CAISCAKDTQYF	TGTGCCATCTCCTGTGCCAAAGACACTCAGTATTTT
TRBD2	TRBJ2-5	once	TRBV6-1	CASGLAGRDPETQYF	TGTGCCAGCGGGCTAGCGGGCCGTGACCCAGAGACCCAGTATTTC
NA	TRBJ1-5	few	TRBV6-5	CASSYSWSGNQPQHF	TGTGCCAGCAGTTACTCATGGTCTGGCAATCAGCCCCAGCATTTT
TRBD1	TRBJ2-2	few	TRBV7-2	CASPRQGSNTGELFF	TGTGCCAGCCCCAGACAGGGATCGAACACCGGGGAGCTGTTTTTT
NA	TRBJ2-5	many	TRBV27	CASSPRGVGETQYF	TGTGCCAGCAGTCCCCGTGGGGTAGGGGAGACCCAGTACTTC
NA	TRBJ2-4	NA	TRBV6-1	CASGWGLGGKDMQYF	TGTGCCAGCGGCTGGGGGCTGGGAGGGAAAGATATGCAGTACTTC
TRBD1	TRBJ1-6	few	TRBV12-3/TRBV12-4	CASSHQQGAGSPLHF	TGTGCCAGCAGTCACCAACAGGGGGCAGGATCACCCCTCCACTTT
NA	TRBJ1-4	many	TRBV6-1	CASSVAPNEKLFF	TGTGCCAGCAGTGTAGCACCAAATGAAAAACTGTTTTTT
TRBD2	TRBJ2-3	NA	TRBV6-4	CASGEGAGGQETQYF	TGTGCCAGCGGGGAGGGGGCGGGGGGGCAAGAGACGCAGTATTTT
NA	TRBJ2-7	few	TRBV12-3/TRBV12-4	CASSSSYEQYF	TGTGCCAGCAGCTCATCCTACGAGCAGTACTTC